One sample yielded the 25 T cell receptor beta chains listed below, sequenced in a study of identical twins (dated by TCRdb to 2015 to 2016). The library was obtained by 5' RACE. Sequencer: Illumina HiSeq 2000. The public reads were quality trimmed at Q25 with fastp and then assembled into clones with MiXCR by TCRdb, keeping productive beta chains. Each CDR3 protein appears once, grouped with its most common genes and DNA. Counted in this sample were roughly 470,000 distinct CDR3 sequences; 14% of them appeared once. 0.8% to 1% of the sample lies in the top ten. These data also featured in a second study, about yellow fever vaccine responses in identical twins.

Sequencing was performed on CD4+ T cells sorted from blood. The origin of the receptors is a woman under 30 in good health.

In this sample, this clonotype turned up many times. The genes are TRBV4-3 and TRBJ2-7, with 13 bases that match TRBD2. Trimming removed 1 base from V and 3 bases from J; junction bases left unmatched: 6. Germline CDR1 is LGHNA and CDR2 is YSLEER. This CDR3 comprises 17 residues. CDR3 DNA sequence: TGCGCCAGCAGCCAAGGAGTGGGGACTAGCGGGATCTACGAGCAGTACTTC. Translation: CASSQGVGTSGIYEQYF.

Comments on this clonotype: The conserved final phenylalanine or tryptophan is absent from the CDR3, which likely points to a read error. V and J are TRBV5-6 and TRBJ2-1; perhaps TRBD1 as D (5 bases). In germline, CDR1 is SGHDT, CDR2 YYEEEE. The CDR3 has 16 residues. With 1 base removed from V and 1 base from J, the gap between germline ends came to 12 bases. The CDR3 DNA follows: TGTGCCAGCAGCTTGAAGGCAGGGTTATCCTACAATGAGCAGTTCTAC. It specifies CASSLKAGLSYNEQFY.

This rearrangement joins TRBV3-1 to TRBJ2-1; D gene uncertain. V lost 5 bases, J lost 6 bases, and 17 bases lay in between. CDR1 is LGHDT, CDR2 YNNKEL, per germline (reference sequence). The CDR3 runs to 15 residues. The CDR3 loop reads CASSARAQSRNEQFF. The CDR3, as DNA: TGTGCCAGCAGCGCCCGCGCGCAAAGTCGCAATGAGCAGTTCTTC.

The chain combines TRBV2 with TRBJ2-3, with D possibly matching TRBD2 (5 bases). CDR1 and CDR2 from the germline V gene are SNHLY and FYNNEI. V lost 5 bases and J lost 8, with 14 bases in between. The CDR3 extends over 13 amino acids. The CDR3 sequence: CASSPLASVTQYF. The CDR3, as DNA: TGTGCCAGCAGTCCTCTAGCTTCAGTTACGCAGTATTTT.

This clonotype was counted only a few times. The rearrangement joins TRBV29-1 to TRBJ1-1; 7 bases align to TRBD1. CDR1 SQVTM and CDR2 ANQGSEA come from the germline V gene. The junction had 6 bases not matched to a gene; V was cut back by 7 bases and J by 4 bases. The length of the CDR3 is 12 residues. CDR3 region: CSALEGATEAFF. In DNA form, the CDR3 reads TGCAGCGCCCTCGAGGGGGCCACTGAAGCTTTCTTT.

This chain links TRBV29-1 with TRBJ2-6, with D hard to call. The CDR3 contains 12 residues. The V end was cut by 4 bases, the J end by 3 bases, with 4 bases between. Germline lookup yields CDR1 SQVTM and CDR2 ANQGSEA. The CDR3 coding sequence is TGCAGCGTTGGGTTTGGGGCCAACGTCCTGACTTTC. Translated, it gives CSVGFGANVLTF.

This clonotype was counted between two and nine times. The V call is TRBV3-1, the J call TRBJ2-6, with 9 bases aligning to TRBD1. The CDR3 has 15 amino acids. The germline V gene has CDR1 LGHDT and CDR2 YNNKEL (reference sequence). The junction had 3 bases not matched to a gene; V was cut back by 9 bases and J by 0 bases. The CDR3 nucleotides are TGTGCCAGTGGACAGGGGAGCTCTGGGGCCAACGTCCTGACTTTC. Translated: CASGQGSSGANVLTF.

In this sample, this clonotype turned up many times. The J gene is TRBJ1-1, the V gene TRBV5-1; the D is unclear. The CDR3 loop spans 13 amino acids. V lost 5 bases to trimming and J lost 4 bases, with 12 bases between them. CDR1 SGHRS and CDR2 YFSETQ come from the germline V gene. CDR3 bases: TGCGCCAGCAGAAGGGAAGCTTCCACTGAAGCTTTCTTT. The encoded protein is CASRREASTEAFF.

The chain is built from TRBV15 and TRBJ1-4, with 7 bases lining up with TRBD1. The CDR3 has 14 residues. With 7 bases clipped from V and 5 bases from J, the junction kept 7 bases outside the gene matches. Germline V gives CDR1 LNHNV, CDR2 YYDKDF (reference sequence). CDR3 loop: CATNSGQSNEKLFF. The CDR3 DNA is TGTGCCACCAACTCGGGACAGTCAAATGAAAAACTGTTTTTT.

This clonotype has more than one count but fewer than ten. The V call is TRBV6-1, the J call TRBJ2-7; a possible D gene is TRBD1 (6 bases). Germline loops: CDR1 MNHNS, CDR2 SASEGT. V lost 2 bases, J lost 2 bases, and 10 bases lay in between. The CDR3 has 14 residues. The CDR3 region is CASSEIGGTYEQYF. DNA of the CDR3: TGTGCCAGCAGTGAAATAGGGGGTACCTACGAGCAGTACTTC.

The chain has TRBV4-2 and TRBJ2-2, with 15 bases lining up with TRBD2. The CDR3 runs to 20 residues. Trimming cost V 0 bases and J 0 bases; bases outside gene matches: 5. Germline V CDR1 and CDR2: LGHNA, YNFKEQ. The CDR3 loop is CASSQDGTSGGFANTGELFF. CDR3 DNA sequence: TGTGCCAGCAGCCAAGATGGGACTAGCGGGGGGTTCGCGAACACCGGGGAGCTGTTTTTT.

V usage is TRBV5-5 and J usage is TRBJ1-5, with unresolved D. Germline V lookup: CDR1 SGHKS, CDR2 YYEKEE (reference sequence). The CDR3 is 13 amino acids. Trimming shortened V by 0 bases and J by 5 bases, and 6 bases separated the two germline ends. The CDR3 DNA follows: TGTGCCAGCAGCTTGGTCGGGTATCAGCCCCAGCATTTT. Translation: CASSLVGYQPQHF.

V usage is TRBV3-1 and J usage is TRBJ2-1; 12 bases line up with TRBD2. Germline CDR1 LGHDT, CDR2 YNNKEL (reference sequence). Trimming at V came to 5 bases and at J to 9 bases, leaving 8 bases not matched to a gene. CDR3 length: 15 residues. DNA for the CDR3: TGTGCCAGCAGCTTTACTAGCGGGGGGTATGGTGAGCAGTTCTTC. Translated, it gives CASSFTSGGYGEQFF.

The chain uses TRBV18 and TRBJ1-1, with D perhaps matching TRBD1 (6 bases). Germline V gene data show CDR1 as KGHSH and CDR2 as LQKENI. The CDR3 is 14 amino acids. Trimming removed 4 bases at V and 1 base at J, with 10 bases between. DNA for the CDR3: TGTGCCAGCTCACAACAGGGAAAGAACACTGAAGCTTTCTTT. It translates to CASSQQGKNTEAFF. Looking up the rest from reference TRBV18 and TRBJ1-1 gives the full variable domain: NAGVMQNPRHLVRRRGQEARLRCSPMKGHSHVYWYRQLPEEGLKFMVYLQKENIIDESGMPKERFSAEFPKEGPSILRIQQVVRGDSAAYFCASSQQGKNTEAFFGQGTRLTVV.

The chain has TRBV6-2 or TRBV6-3 and TRBJ1-2; 9 bases are a match to TRBD1. With V trimmed by 2 bases and J by 4 bases, 5 bases remained unmatched. The CDR3 consists of 15 residues. Germline V gene lookup returns CDR1 MNHEY and CDR2 SVGEGT. This CDR3 reads CASSYPGQGAYGYTF. The CDR3 DNA reads as TGTGCCAGCAGTTACCCGGGACAGGGCGCCTATGGCTACACCTTC.

The V gene is TRBV4-2, the J gene TRBJ1-4; maybe TRBD1 (6 bases). The germline gives CDR1 LGHNA, CDR2 YNFKEQ. CDR3 length: 18 residues. V dropped 4 bases and J dropped 4 bases, with 22 bases sitting between them. CDR3 region: CASSRAVSGGRLNEKLFF. The CDR3 DNA is TGTGCCAGCAGCCGCGCAGTCAGCGGGGGGCGACTTAATGAAAAACTGTTTTTT.

This clonotype was counted between two and nine times. The J gene is TRBJ2-1, the V gene TRBV4-1, with D tentatively TRBD2 (6 bases). The V and J ends lost 0 bases and 13 bases respectively, with 13 bases between them. The CDR3 contains 13 residues. Germline V gene sequence: CDR1 MGHRA, CDR2 YSYEKL. The CDR3 is CASSQDYGAGQFF. The CDR3 DNA sequence: TGCGCCAGCAGCCAAGATTACGGAGCGGGCCAGTTCTTC.

This clonotype has more than one count but fewer than ten. V gene TRBV10-2 combines with J gene TRBJ1-5, with TRBD1 identical over 7 bases. V was clipped by 3 bases and J by 2 bases; unmatched bases: 4. From germline, CDR1 is WSHSY and CDR2 SAAADI. The CDR3 totals 15 residues. CDR3 nucleotides: TGCGCCAGCAGTGACCATACAGGGGGCAATCAGCCCCAGCATTTT. The encoded protein is CASSDHTGGNQPQHF.

The chain recombines TRBV3-1 with TRBJ2-2; 8 nucleotides agree with TRBD2. Germline V gene data show CDR1 as LGHDT and CDR2 as YNNKEL (reference sequence). V lost 4 bases to trimming and J lost 5 bases; unmatched junction nucleotides: 6. The CDR3 sequence is 15 residues long. CDR3 DNA sequence: TGTGCCAGCAGCCCCTTCAGCGGGGGTACCGGGGAGCTGTTTTTT. This encodes CASSPFSGGTGELFF.

This clonotype has a handful of counts. The chain joins TRBV7-8 to TRBJ2-6; D ambiguous. Germline values: CDR1 SGHVS, CDR2 FQNEAQ. Trimming removed 5 bases from V and 0 bases from J, with 8 bases in between. The CDR3 has 15 amino acids. For the CDR3, the DNA is TGTGCCAGCAGCGCGTGGATCTCTGGGGCCAACGTCCTGACTTTC. Translation: CASSAWISGANVLTF.

This clonotype was found many times. Here the CDR3 reads CASSGRGEGQETQYF. The CDR3, as DNA: TGTGCCAGCAGCGGAAGGGGTGAGGGCCAGGAGACCCAGTACTTC. This chain uses TRBV5-5 with TRBJ2-5, with D perhaps given as TRBD1 or TRBD2 (5 bases each). CDR1 and CDR2 (germline): SGHKS, YYEKEE (reference sequence). This CDR3 has 15 amino acids. V was trimmed by 4 bases and J by 5 bases, leaving 18 bases between them.

This chain connects TRBV7-9 to TRBJ2-3; D is ambiguous. The CDR3 runs to 11 residues. V lost 7 bases to trimming and J lost 8 bases, with 10 bases between them. The germline V gene has CDR1 SEHNR and CDR2 FQNEAQ (reference sequence). The CDR3: CASTHTATQYF. CDR3 DNA: TGTGCCAGCACGCATACCGCTACGCAGTATTTT.

There are a few counts of this clonotype. This rearrangement joins TRBV12-3 or TRBV12-4 to TRBJ2-7; D may be TRBD1 or TRBD2 (5 bases each). The V gene lost 3 bases and the J gene lost 4 bases, with 16 bases spanning the gap. This CDR3 spans 15 amino acids. The CDR3 sequence: CASSFSGTTVYEQYF. The CDR3 DNA reads as TGTGCCAGCAGTTTTTCCGGGACCACAGTGTACGAGCAGTACTTC.

This clonotype was counted a few times. The chain is built from TRBV5-6 and TRBJ2-1; 8 bases agree with TRBD2. From germline, CDR1 is SGHDT and CDR2 YYEEEE. V was pared by 0 bases and J by 4 bases, with 6 bases of the junction left unmatched. The CDR3 loop spans 16 amino acids. The CDR3 reads CASSLDIAGIYNEQFF. CDR3 bases: TGTGCCAGCAGCTTGGACATAGCGGGGATATACAATGAGCAGTTCTTC.

This clonotype was counted between two and nine times. The genes are TRBV28 and TRBJ2-5; D possibly corresponds to TRBD1 (6 bases). The CDR3 spans 13 residues. Looked up from germline, CDR1 is MDHEN and CDR2 is SYDVKM. The V and J ends lost 6 bases and 1 base respectively, with 9 bases between them. The CDR3 loop is CASRSGVQETQYF. The CDR3 DNA reads as TGTGCCAGCAGGTCAGGGGTCCAAGAGACCCAGTACTTC.